This TCR beta chain was retrieved from a study of T cells in Graves' hyperthyroidism and ophthalmopathy. Across the study: Peripheral blood was obtained at initial diagnosis, preceding any treatment.

TCR beta CDR3 region amplification was performed from RNA transcripts. The HTBI primer set served for first-round RT-PCR of the TCR CDR3. TCRdb passed the multiplex PCR reads through MiXCR, listing each CDR3 protein once. The sample includes hundreds of thousands of distinct CDR3 sequences, over 12% of them seen just once. Study-wide results and caveats: Ophthalmopathy and stable hyperthyroidism were separated by a 13 V-J model. Ophthalmopathy got predicted by the model a median roughly 6.1 months before its onset.

A word on this clonotype: Its antigen remains unknown.

Trimming stripped 5 bases from V and 8 bases from J, with 22 bases between. The CDR3 runs 16 residues. Germline V gene lookup returns CDR1 SEHNR and CDR2 FQNEAQ (reference sequence). The chain carries TRBV7-9 and TRBJ2-1; no clear D. The sequenced sample was blood. This TCR came from a man aged 45-65 years with Graves' ophthalmopathy. The CDR3 DNA is TGTGCCAGCAGCAAATCAGACTCGAGGATCCCCCATGAGCAGTTCTTC. It codes for CASSKSDSRIPHEQFF.